One sample yielded the 29 T cell receptor beta chains listed below, sequenced in a study of monozygotic twins with inflammatory bowel disease. TCRdb re-analyzed the 5' RACE reads; it lists each CDR3 protein once, without DNA. The specimen's table records 310,000 or so distinct CDR3 sequences. Source material: blood. The receptors were sampled from a human donor with ulcerative colitis or Crohn's disease, or a healthy co-twin of an affected twin (not recorded which).

The J gene is TRBJ2-3, the V gene TRBV24-1; TCRdb designates TRBD2, a call that cannot be tested without DNA. Germline V CDR1 and CDR2: KGHDR, SFDVKD. CDR3 length: 19 residues. This CDR3 is CATSDSAGTSGIRTDTQYF.

J is TRBJ1-2 and V is TRBV7-2; TCRdb reports TRBD1, a call that lacks DNA to check it against. Germline loops: CDR1 SGHTA, CDR2 FQGNSA. The CDR3 has 15 residues. The CDR3 region is CASSFGGQGNYGYTF.

The chain joins TRBV3-1 to TRBJ1-1; TCRdb names TRBD1, which stays unverified in the absence of DNA. The germline gives CDR1 LGHDT, CDR2 YNNKEL (reference sequence). The CDR3 contains 16 residues. CDR3 in amino acids: CASSQQWTIMNTEAFF.

This chain links TRBV5-1 with TRBJ2-7; TCRdb selects TRBD2, and the lack of DNA leaves this call unchecked. CDR3 length: 13 residues. CDR1 is SGHRS and CDR2 is YFSETQ in the germline V gene. The CDR3 loop reads CASSGDSPTEQYF.

The chain recombines TRBV20-1 with TRBJ2-3; TCRdb proposes TRBD1, but this gene call is untestable without DNA. The CDR3 is 17 amino acids. Germline CDR1 and CDR2: DFQATT and SNEGSKA (reference sequence). The chain's CDR3 is CSARDMGGQGASDTQYF.

CDR3 loop: CASSVEVTQYF. J is TRBJ2-5 and V is TRBV9. The CDR3 is made up of 11 amino acids. Germline V gene data show CDR1 as SGDLS and CDR2 as YYNGEE.

The chain couples TRBV6-6 to TRBJ2-7; lacking DNA, the TRBD1 call made by TCRdb goes unchecked. The CDR3 runs to 13 residues. Germline CDR1 reads MNHNY; CDR2 reads SVGAGI (reference sequence). CDR3 residues: CAVAGRRSYEQYF.

The rearrangement links TRBV24-1 to TRBJ2-5; TCRdb gives TRBD1 as the D gene, but with no DNA this cannot be confirmed. Germline CDR1 KGHDR, CDR2 SFDVKD. The CDR3 is made up of 16 amino acids. This CDR3 is CATSDAGTGDDETQYF.

V is TRBV5-1 and J is TRBJ1-1; there is no DNA to check the TCRdb D call of TRBD1. CDR1 is SGHRS, CDR2 YFSETQ, per germline. This CDR3 is built from 13 residues. The CDR3 is CASNPRGSAEAFF.

This chain links TRBV20-1 with TRBJ2-3; TCRdb lists TRBD1, though no DNA is available to test this call. The CDR3 is 17 residues long. Germline values: CDR1 DFQATT, CDR2 SNEGSKA (reference sequence). CDR3 sequence reads: CSARDQSTGKVTDTQYF.

The chain joins TRBV7-2 to TRBJ1-1; without DNA, the TCRdb call of TRBD1 cannot be checked. The germline V gene has CDR1 SGHTA and CDR2 FQGNSA. The CDR3 is 15 amino acids. CDR3: CASSWTSGSRTEAFF.

The chain links TRBV29-1 to TRBJ2-6; TCRdb names TRBD1, which stays unverified in the absence of DNA. Per the germline V gene, CDR1 is SQVTM and CDR2 is ANQGSEA. The CDR3 has 15 amino acids. Here the CDR3 reads CSVVGQVSGANVLTF.

This chain connects TRBV2 to TRBJ1-5. Germline V CDR1 and CDR2: SNHLY, FYNNEI. The CDR3 loop spans 15 amino acids. The CDR3 loop is CASRATVVQDQPQHF.

The chain links TRBV20-1 to TRBJ2-3; TCRdb selects TRBD1, and the lack of DNA leaves this call unchecked. There are 15 residues in the CDR3. The germline gives CDR1 DFQATT, CDR2 SNEGSKA (reference sequence). CDR3 loop: CSARSRTGNSDTQYF.

The V and J genes are TRBV28 and TRBJ2-5; checking the TCRdb D call of TRBD2 is not possible without DNA. The CDR3 totals 15 residues. The germline V gene has CDR1 MDHEN and CDR2 SYDVKM. The chain's CDR3 is CASSRSGLAGVTQYF.

J is TRBJ1-1 and V is TRBV5-1. This CDR3 contains 14 residues. Germline values: CDR1 SGHRS, CDR2 YFSETQ. The CDR3 here is CASSLVDRNTEAFF.

The CDR3 here is CASSQDGEPGFTEAFF. V usage is TRBV3-1 and J usage is TRBJ1-1; TCRdb's D call, TRBD1, is unchecked because there is no DNA. CDR1 is LGHDT and CDR2 is YNNKEL in the germline V gene (reference sequence). This CDR3 has 16 amino acids. Together with reference TRBV3-1 and TRBJ1-1, the CDR3 gives the full variable domain: DTAVSQTPKYLVTQMGNDKSIKCEQNLGHDTMYWYKQDSKKFLKIMFSYNNKELIINETVPNRFSPKSPDKAHLNLHINSLELGDSAVYFCASSQDGEPGFTEAFFGQGTRLTVV.

The rearrangement uses TRBV7-8 and TRBJ1-1. The V gene's germline CDR1 is SGHVS and CDR2 FQNEAQ. The CDR3 has 14 residues. Here the CDR3 reads CASSLSRSNTEAFF.

The chain recombines TRBV5-6 with TRBJ2-5. The germline V gene has CDR1 SGHDT and CDR2 YYEEEE. The CDR3 runs to 14 residues. CDR3 residues: CASSLARQRETQYF.

The chain has TRBV12-3 or TRBV12-4 and TRBJ1-1; the TRBD1 assignment by TCRdb is unverifiable without DNA. The CDR3 extends over 14 amino acids. CDR3 amino acids: CASSLTGTTDEAFF.

The chain uses TRBV20-1 and TRBJ2-5; TCRdb names TRBD1, which stays unverified in the absence of DNA. This CDR3 contains 12 residues. Germline values: CDR1 DFQATT, CDR2 SNEGSKA (reference sequence). The CDR3 reads CSAIVTGETQYF.

This chain connects TRBV6-4 to TRBJ2-1; the D call from TCRdb, TRBD1, cannot be confirmed without DNA. The length of the CDR3 is 15 residues. Germline V lookup: CDR1 MRHNA, CDR2 SNTAGT. CDR3 region: CASSAGTGSYNEQFF.

The chain couples TRBV5-1 to TRBJ1-4; the D call from TCRdb, TRBD1, cannot be confirmed without DNA. CDR3 size: 14 residues. The germline V gene has CDR1 SGHRS and CDR2 YFSETQ. CDR3: CASSGTGSNEKLFF.

The rearrangement joins TRBV2 to TRBJ1-5; with no DNA, the TCRdb D assignment of TRBD1 cannot be verified. CDR1 is SNHLY, CDR2 FYNNEI, per germline. The CDR3 loop spans 14 amino acids. The CDR3 here is CASSEDRGRKPQHF.

The CDR3 loop is CASSQDSRGANTEAFF. This chain links TRBV4-1 with TRBJ1-1. The CDR3 covers 16 residues. Germline V gene sequence: CDR1 MGHRA, CDR2 YSYEKL.

V and J are TRBV7-9 and TRBJ2-5; TCRdb names TRBD1, which stays unverified in the absence of DNA. This CDR3 spans 13 amino acids. The germline V gene encodes CDR1 SEHNR and CDR2 FQNEAQ (reference sequence). The CDR3 loop is CASSPRGPETQYF.

This chain uses TRBV9 with TRBJ2-7; TCRdb returns TRBD1, unconfirmable since there is no DNA. This CDR3 contains 15 residues. Germline V lookup: CDR1 SGDLS, CDR2 YYNGEE. CDR3 sequence: CASIGRGRFGYEQYF.

V and J are TRBV6-6 and TRBJ2-3; checking the TCRdb D call of TRBD2 is not possible without DNA. The germline V gene has CDR1 MNHNY and CDR2 SVGAGI (reference sequence). This CDR3 region has 14 residues. CDR3 sequence reads: CASRPGTSPDTQYF.

The gene calls are TRBV30 and TRBJ2-1; with no DNA, the TCRdb D assignment of TRBD2 cannot be verified. This CDR3 has 16 residues. Germline V CDR1 and CDR2: GTSNPN, SVGIG (reference sequence). The CDR3 loop reads CAWSVRASGGGNEQFF.